Sequencing of this T cell receptor beta chain was carried out in a study of blood T cell repertoires in COVID-19. For the study at large: Samples taken during acute and convalescent COVID-19 were collected in the United States, Italy and Spain.

Germline CDR1 SNHLY, CDR2 FYNNEI. Trimming took 6 bases from V and 3 from J; bases not matched to a gene: 14. There are 19 residues in the CDR3. Method: immunoSEQ multiplex PCR; TCRdb's copy keeps in-frame clones and lacks some. The sample records 200,000 to 250,000 clones, 86% being singletons. Recruited during active infection, patients (from Seattle) were subsequently followed longitudinally. The TCR comes from a woman between 45 and 60 years old with COVID-19, enrolled during active disease. V is TRBV2 and J is TRBJ1-4; TRBD1 aligns across 12 bases. The sequenced material came from peripheral blood. CDR3 nucleotides: TGTGCCAGCAGGAGGGGACAGGGGGCATCAAGGATGGCTAATGAAAAACTGTTTTTT. This encodes CASRRGQGASRMANEKLFF.